Below, 5 T cell receptor beta chains from the same sample are listed, as sequenced in a study of response to subunit inactivated influenza vaccine. TCRdb analysed the RT-PCR reads with MiXCR anew, one entry per CDR3 protein. The sample lists 600,000 to 850,000 distinct CDR3 sequences, around 15% seen once, with around 7.6% in the top ten. Source: PBMCs from blood, taken 14 to 15 days before vaccination. The receptor source for this set is a man aged 45-60 years who received an inactivated influenza vaccine.

This clonotype was picked up many times. V and J are TRBV6-2 or TRBV6-3 and TRBJ2-7; 11 bases are a match to TRBD1. CDR3 size: 15 residues. The junction had 2 bases not matched to a gene; V was cut back by 0 bases and J by 4 bases. CDR1 MNHEY and CDR2 SVGEGT come from the germline V gene. CDR3: CASSYSDRGPYEQYF. The DNA of the CDR3 is TGTGCCAGCAGTTACTCGGACAGGGGGCCTTACGAGCAGTACTTC.

At least ten counts were recorded for this clonotype. V gene TRBV5-1 combines with J gene TRBJ1-4; D is possibly TRBD1 (6 bases). Per the germline V gene, CDR1 is SGHRS and CDR2 is YFSETQ. This CDR3 region has 15 residues. Trimming cost V 0 bases and J 8 bases, with 14 bases left between them. CDR3: CASSLEGGAFEKLFF. The CDR3 DNA follows: TGCGCCAGCAGCTTGGAGGGGGGGGCTTTCGAAAAACTGTTTTTT.

The J gene is TRBJ2-3, the V gene TRBV7-2; 14 bases fit TRBD2. V lost 5 bases to trimming and J lost 4 bases; unmatched junction nucleotides: 5. This CDR3 is built from 16 residues. Germline assignment: CDR1 SGHTA and CDR2 FQGNSA. The CDR3 is CASSTGLAGVSDTQYF. Written as DNA, the CDR3 is TGTGCCAGCAGCACGGGACTAGCGGGAGTCTCAGATACGCAGTATTTT. Variable domain in full (rest from reference TRBV7-2 and TRBJ2-3): GAGVSQSPSNKVTEKGKDVELRCDPISGHTALYWYRQSLGQGLEFLIYFQGNSAPDKSGLPSDRFSAERTGGSVSTLTIQRTQQEDSAVYLCASSTGLAGVSDTQYFGPGTRLTVL.

This clonotype was recorded a few times. The chain carries TRBV11-3 and TRBJ2-5; 7 nucleotides match TRBD2. Trimming took 8 bases from V and 1 from J; bases not matched to a gene: 10. CDR1 and CDR2 (germline): SGHNT, YENEEA. This CDR3 comprises 15 residues. The CDR3 DNA sequence: TGTGCCAGCGCACTTGGCCCGGGGGGCCAAGAGACCCAGTACTTC. This gives the protein CASALGPGGQETQYF.

This clonotype was observed a handful of times. The chain has TRBV15 and TRBJ1-5, with D hard to call. V was clipped by 0 bases and J by 1 base, with 4 bases between them. Germline V CDR1 and CDR2: LNHNV, YYDKDF (reference sequence). CDR3 length equals 14 residues. The CDR3 region is CATSRDTSNQPQHF. The DNA for the CDR3 is TGTGCCACCAGCAGAGATACAAGCAATCAGCCCCAGCATTTT.